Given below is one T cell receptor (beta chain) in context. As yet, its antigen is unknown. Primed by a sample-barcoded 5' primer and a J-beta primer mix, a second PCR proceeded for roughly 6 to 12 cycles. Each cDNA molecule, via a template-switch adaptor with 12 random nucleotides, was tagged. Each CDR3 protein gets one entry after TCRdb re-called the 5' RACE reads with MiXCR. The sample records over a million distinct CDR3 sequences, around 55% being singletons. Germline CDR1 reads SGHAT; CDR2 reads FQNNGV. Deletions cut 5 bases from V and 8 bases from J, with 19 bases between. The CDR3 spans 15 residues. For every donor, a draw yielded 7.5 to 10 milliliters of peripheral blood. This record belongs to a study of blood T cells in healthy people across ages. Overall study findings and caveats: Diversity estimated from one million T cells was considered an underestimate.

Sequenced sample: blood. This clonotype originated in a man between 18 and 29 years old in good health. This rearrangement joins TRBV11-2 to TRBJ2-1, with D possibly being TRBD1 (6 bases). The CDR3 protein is CASSLRGGSFHEQFF. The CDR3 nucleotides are TGTGCCAGCAGCCTCCGAGGGGGTAGCTTCCATGAGCAGTTCTTC.